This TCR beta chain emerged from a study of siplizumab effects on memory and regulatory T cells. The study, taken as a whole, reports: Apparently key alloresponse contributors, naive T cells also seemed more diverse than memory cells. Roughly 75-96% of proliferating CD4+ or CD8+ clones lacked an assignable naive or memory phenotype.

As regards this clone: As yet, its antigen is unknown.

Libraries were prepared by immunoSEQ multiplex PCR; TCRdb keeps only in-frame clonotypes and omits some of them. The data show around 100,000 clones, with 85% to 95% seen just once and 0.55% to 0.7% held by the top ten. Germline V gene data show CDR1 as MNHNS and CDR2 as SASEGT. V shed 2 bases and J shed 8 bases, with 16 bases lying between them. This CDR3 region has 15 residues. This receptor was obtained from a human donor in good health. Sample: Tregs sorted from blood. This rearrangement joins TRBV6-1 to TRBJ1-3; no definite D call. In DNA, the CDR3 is TGTGCCAGCAGTGAATTTCCGATTGGTTGGGACACCATATATTTT. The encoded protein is CASSEFPIGWDTIYF.